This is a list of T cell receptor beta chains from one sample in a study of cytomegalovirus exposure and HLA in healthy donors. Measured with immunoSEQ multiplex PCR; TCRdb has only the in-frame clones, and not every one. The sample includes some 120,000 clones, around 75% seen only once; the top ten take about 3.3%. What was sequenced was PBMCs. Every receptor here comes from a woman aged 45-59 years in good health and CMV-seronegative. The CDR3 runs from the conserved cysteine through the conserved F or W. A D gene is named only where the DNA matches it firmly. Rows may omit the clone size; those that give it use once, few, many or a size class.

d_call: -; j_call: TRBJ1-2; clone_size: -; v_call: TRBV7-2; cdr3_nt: TGTGCCAGCAGCTTAAGGTCAACGACGGGCTATGGCTACACCTTC; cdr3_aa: CASSLRSTTGYGYTF
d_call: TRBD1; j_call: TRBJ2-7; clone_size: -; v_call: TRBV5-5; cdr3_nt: TGTGCCAGCATTCTGGACCAGGGGGCGCGTGGCGAGCAGTACTTC; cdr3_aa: CASILDQGARGEQYF
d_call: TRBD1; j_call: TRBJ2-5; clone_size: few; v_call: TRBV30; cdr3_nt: TGTGCCTGGAGCGCCGGGACAGGGATTTTCCAAGAGACCCAGTACTTC; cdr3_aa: CAWSAGTGIFQETQYF
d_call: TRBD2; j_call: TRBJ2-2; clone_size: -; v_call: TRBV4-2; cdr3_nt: TGTGCCAGCAGCCACGCGGGGGGGAACACCGGGGAGCTGTTTTTT; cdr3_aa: CASSHAGGNTGELFF
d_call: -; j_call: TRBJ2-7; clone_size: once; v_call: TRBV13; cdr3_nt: TGTGCCAGCAGCTTAAGGGGTAAGGACTACGAGCAGTACTTC; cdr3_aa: CASSLRGKDYEQYF
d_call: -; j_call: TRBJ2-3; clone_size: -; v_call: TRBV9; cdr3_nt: TGTGCCAGCAGCACTATACCCGGGGGGCAGGGCACAGATACGCAGTATTTT; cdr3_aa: CASSTIPGGQGTDTQYF
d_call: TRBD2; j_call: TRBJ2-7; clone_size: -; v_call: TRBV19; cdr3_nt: TGTGCCAGTAGCCACCCCGGCGAGCGGGAGAACGAGCAGTACTTC; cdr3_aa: CASSHPGERENEQYF
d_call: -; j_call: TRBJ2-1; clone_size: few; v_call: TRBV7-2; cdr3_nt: TGTGCCAGCAGCTTACAGGGGTCTAACTACAATGAGCAGTTCTTC; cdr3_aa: CASSLQGSNYNEQFF
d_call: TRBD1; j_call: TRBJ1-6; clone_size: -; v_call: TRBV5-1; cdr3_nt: TGCGCCAGCGGGACAGGGAGCTCCTATAATTCACCCCTCCACTTT; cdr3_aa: CASGTGSSYNSPLHF
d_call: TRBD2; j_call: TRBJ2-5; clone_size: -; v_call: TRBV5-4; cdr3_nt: TGTGCCAGCAGCCCGAGGCTAGCGGGAGTCGCAGAGACCCAGTACTTC; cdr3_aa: CASSPRLAGVAETQYF